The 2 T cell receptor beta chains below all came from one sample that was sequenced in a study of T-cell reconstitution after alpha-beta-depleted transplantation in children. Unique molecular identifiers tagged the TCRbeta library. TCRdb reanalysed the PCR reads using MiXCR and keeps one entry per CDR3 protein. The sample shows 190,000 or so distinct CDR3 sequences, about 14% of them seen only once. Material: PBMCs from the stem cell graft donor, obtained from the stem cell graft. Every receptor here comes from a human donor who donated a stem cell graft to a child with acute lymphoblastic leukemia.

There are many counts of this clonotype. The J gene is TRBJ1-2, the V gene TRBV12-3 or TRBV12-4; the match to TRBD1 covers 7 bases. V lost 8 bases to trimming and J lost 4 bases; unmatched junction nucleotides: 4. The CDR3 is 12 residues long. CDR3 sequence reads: CASRDSLYGYTF. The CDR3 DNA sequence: TGTGCCAGCCGGGACAGCCTCTATGGCTACACCTTC.

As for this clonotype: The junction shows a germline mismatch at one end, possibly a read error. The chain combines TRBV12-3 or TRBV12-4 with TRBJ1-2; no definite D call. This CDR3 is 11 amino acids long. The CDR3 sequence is CASSLALWVSF. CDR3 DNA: TGTGCCAGCAGTTTAGCCTTGTGGGTGAGCTTC.